This TCR beta chain was profiled in a study of blood T cell repertoires in COVID-19. About the research overall: The United States, Italy and Spain were the sources of the acute and convalescent COVID-19 samples. T cells, B-cell-depleted T cells, or PBMCs provided the cDNA or gDNA that served as material.

Study processing details: How many nucleated cells were present was estimated from reference gene primer amplification. Using immunoSEQ multiplex PCR, the repertoire was profiled, and TCRdb retains in-frame clones only, with some absent. V, J and clone size were drawn from that table, and D and trimming were deduced from the DNA. This table has 200,000 to 250,000 clones, roughly 83% appearing once. This clone was seen only once. This CDR3 region has 12 residues. Germline V gives CDR1 MDHEN, CDR2 SYDVKM. The germline V and J ends were trimmed by 1 base and 7 bases, with 8 bases remaining between them. The chain links TRBV28 to TRBJ2-7; D call uncertain. The sample taken for sequencing was peripheral blood. This clonotype originated in a man of 80 years or more with acute or convalescent COVID-19. DNA of the CDR3: TGTGCCAGCAGTTTATCCGCTCGGGAGCAGTACTTC. It encodes CASSLSAREQYF.